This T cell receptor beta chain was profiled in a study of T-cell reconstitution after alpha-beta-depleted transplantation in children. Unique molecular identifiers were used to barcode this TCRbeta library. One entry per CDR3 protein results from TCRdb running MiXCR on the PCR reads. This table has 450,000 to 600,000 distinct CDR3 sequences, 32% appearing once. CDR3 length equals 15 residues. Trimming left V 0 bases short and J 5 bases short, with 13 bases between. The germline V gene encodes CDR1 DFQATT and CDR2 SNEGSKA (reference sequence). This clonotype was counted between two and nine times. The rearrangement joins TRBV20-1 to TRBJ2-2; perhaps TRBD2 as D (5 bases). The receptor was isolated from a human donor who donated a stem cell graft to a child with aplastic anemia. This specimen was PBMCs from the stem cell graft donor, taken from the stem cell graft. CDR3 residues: CSARDHGLITGELFF. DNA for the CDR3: TGCAGTGCTAGAGATCACGGACTTATAACCGGGGAGCTGTTTTTT.